One and the same sample provided the 32 T cell receptor beta chains below, sequenced in a study of blood T cell repertoires in COVID-19 (dated by TCRdb to 2018 to 2021). The method was the immunoSEQ multiplex PCR assay. Held by TCRdb, this immuneACCESS table contains in-frame sequences only and omits some clones. Under half of the omission traces to an unresolved V gene where checked; the cause of the rest is unknown. For this sample the table gives some 150,000 clones, of which around 83% were detected only once. Clones ranked in the top ten supply around 1.5% of the sample. The source material was peripheral blood. The receptors were sampled from a human donor in a cohort sampled during active COVID-19.

The chain is built from TRBV29-1 and TRBJ2-3, with a possible D match to TRBD1 (7 bases). The V and J ends lost 4 bases and 3 bases respectively, with 11 bases between them. The CDR3 is 13 residues long. Germline V CDR1 and CDR2: SQVTM, ANQGSEA. The CDR3 protein is CSVVRGATDTQYF. The CDR3, as DNA: TGCAGCGTTGTCAGGGGGGCAACAGATACGCAGTATTTT.

This chain connects TRBV3-1 (or the pseudogene TRBV3-2) to TRBJ2-7; tentatively, D is TRBD2 (5 bases). V gave up 1 base and J gave up 6 bases, with 10 bases separating them. Germline loops: CDR1 LGHDT, CDR2 YNNKEL (reference sequence). The CDR3 is made up of 13 amino acids. The CDR3 loop is CASSQVKSGEQYF. The DNA for the CDR3 is TGTGCCAGCAGCCAAGTGAAAAGCGGCGAGCAGTACTTC.

This chain links TRBV6-5 with TRBJ1-5, with 7 positions matching TRBD1. The CDR3 is made up of 14 amino acids. The V gene's germline CDR1 is MNHEY and CDR2 SVGAGI. J gave up 0 bases and V 10 bases, and 6 bases lay outside the gene matches. CDR3 nucleotides: TGTGCCACCACCGGGACAGTTAGCAATCAGCCCCAGCATTTT. Protein sequence: CATTGTVSNQPQHF.

The rearrangement links TRBV11-2 to TRBJ1-2; TRBD1 matches 7 bases. CDR3 length equals 14 residues. Germline CDR1 SGHAT, CDR2 FQNNGV. Trimming removed 5 bases from V and 3 bases from J; junction bases left unmatched: 6. DNA of the CDR3: TGTGCCAGCAGCAGGGGGCTCGGGGACTATGGCTACACCTTC. It encodes CASSRGLGDYGYTF.

The chain joins TRBV9 to TRBJ2-3; the match to TRBD2 covers 10 bases. After removal of 4 bases from V and 2 bases from J, the junction contained 7 bases not matched to a gene. CDR3 size: 16 residues. Germline V gene lookup returns CDR1 SGDLS and CDR2 YYNGEE. CDR3 residues: CASSTQLAGSTDTQYF. The CDR3 DNA sequence: TGTGCCAGCAGCACCCAACTAGCGGGGTCCACAGATACGCAGTATTTT. Based on the CDR3 plus reference TRBV9 and TRBJ2-3, the full variable domain is DSGVTQTPKHLITATGQRVTLRCSPRSGDLSVYWYQQSLDQGLQFLIQYYNGEERAKGNILERFSAQQFPDLHSELNLSSLELGDSALYFCASSTQLAGSTDTQYFGPGTRLTVL.

The chain recombines TRBV19 with TRBJ2-2; 11 bases line up with TRBD1. Looked up from germline, CDR1 is LNHDA and CDR2 is SQIVND (reference sequence). There are 17 residues in the CDR3. Losses at the gene ends were 5 bases for V and 6 bases for J; bases not matched to a gene: 11. DNA of the CDR3: TGTGCCAGTAGTGATCCGGGACAGGGGGGAGATGCCGGGGAGCTGTTTTTT. Translating it yields CASSDPGQGGDAGELFF. Drawing the rest from reference TRBV19 and TRBJ2-2, the complete variable domain is DGGITQSPKYLFRKEGQNVTLSCEQNLNHDAMYWYRQDPGQGLRLIYYSQIVNDFQKGDIAEGYSVSREKKESFPLTVTSAQKNPTAFYLCASSDPGQGGDAGELFFGEGSRLTVL.

The chain couples TRBV24-1 to TRBJ2-7, with TRBD1 matching over 9 bases. In germline, CDR1 is KGHDR, CDR2 SFDVKD. V was pared by 4 bases and J by 0 bases, with 6 bases of the junction left unmatched. The CDR3 extends over 16 amino acids. The CDR3 is CATSDPGQGSSYEQYF. The CDR3, as DNA: TGTGCCACCAGTGACCCGGGACAGGGATCCTCCTACGAGCAGTACTTC.

The gene calls are TRBV29-1 and TRBJ1-2; 11 bases are a match to TRBD1. The V gene end was trimmed by 6 bases and the J gene end by 7 bases; junction bases not matched to a gene: 7. Germline V lookup: CDR1 SQVTM, CDR2 ANQGSEA. The CDR3 length is 13 residues. The CDR3 sequence: CSVSRTGGRGYTF. CDR3 nucleotides: TGCAGCGTGAGTAGGACAGGGGGCCGTGGCTACACCTTC.

The CDR3 coding sequence is TGTGCCAGCAGCATGCCGGGACTGCAAACCTACGAGCAGTACTTC. It codes for CASSMPGLQTYEQYF. The gene calls are TRBV7-2 and TRBJ2-7, with TRBD2 as a possible D gene (6 bases). The CDR3 extends over 15 amino acids. Trimming left V 5 bases short and J 2 bases short, with 16 bases between. Germline V CDR1 and CDR2: SGHTA, FQGNSA.

CDR3 sequence (DNA): TGTGCCAGCAGCCCTCATGGGAGCCGCTCCTACAATGAGCAGTTCTTC. Translation: CASSPHGSRSYNEQFF. This chain connects TRBV7-9 to TRBJ2-1; D may be TRBD2 (5 bases). Per the germline V gene, CDR1 is SEHNR and CDR2 is FQNEAQ (reference sequence). The CDR3 consists of 16 residues. V gave up 5 bases and J gave up 0 bases, with 14 bases separating them.

This chain links TRBV11-2 with TRBJ2-5, with D uncertain. This CDR3 contains 11 residues. V shed 6 bases and J shed 7 bases, with 9 bases lying between them. CDR1 is SGHAT and CDR2 is FQNNGV in the germline V gene. CDR3 loop: CASSSGSTQYF. The CDR3 DNA reads TGTGCCAGCAGTTCAGGCTCGACCCAGTACTTC.

The rearrangement uses TRBV28 and TRBJ1-2, with D perhaps TRBD1 (6 bases). The CDR3 consists of 16 residues. The V gene's germline CDR1 is MDHEN and CDR2 SYDVKM. The V and J ends lost 5 bases and 8 bases respectively, with 24 bases between them. Written as DNA, the CDR3 is TGTGCCAGCAGTCCGGGATCCGAGTCGGGACACGCGGGCTACACCTTC. The encoded protein is CASSPGSESGHAGYTF.

This chain uses TRBV7-3 with TRBJ2-3, with D possibly matching TRBD1 (6 bases). Trimming removed 5 bases from V and 2 bases from J, with 11 bases in between. CDR1 is SGHTA and CDR2 is FQGTGA in the germline V gene. The CDR3 is 14 amino acids. CDR3 in amino acids: CASSPQGNTDTQYF. CDR3 in DNA: TGTGCCAGCAGCCCACAGGGTAACACAGATACGCAGTATTTT.

The chain is built from TRBV5-1 and TRBJ2-7; tentative D call: TRBD2 (6 bases). Germline CDR1 is SGHRS and CDR2 is YFSETQ. The CDR3 is made up of 14 amino acids. V lost 2 bases and J lost 5, with 14 bases in between. In DNA form, the CDR3 reads TGCGCCAGCAGCTTCTACGGGGACTTTGACGAGCAGTACTTC. Its protein is CASSFYGDFDEQYF.

This clone was observed a few times. The J gene is TRBJ2-5, the V gene TRBV7-2; a weak D match, TRBD2 (5 bases). Germline CDR1 SGHTA, CDR2 FQGNSA. V lost 5 bases and J 2 bases, leaving 12 bases between the germline ends. The CDR3 has 14 residues. The CDR3: CASSPRRRQETQYF. CDR3 nucleotide sequence: TGTGCCAGCAGCCCCAGGAGGCGGCAAGAGACCCAGTACTTC.

The chain couples TRBV11-3 to TRBJ2-2; TRBD2 aligns across 8 bases. There are 14 residues in the CDR3. The V and J ends lost 5 bases and 4 bases, in that order; junction bases with no gene match: 3. Germline V gene lookup returns CDR1 SGHNT and CDR2 YENEEA. The CDR3 spells CASSGRGATGELFF. In DNA form, the CDR3 reads TGTGCCAGCAGCGGGCGGGGGGCCACCGGGGAGCTGTTTTTT. The whole variable domain, remainder taken from reference TRBV11-3 and TRBJ2-2, is EAGVVQSPRYKIIEKKQPVAFWCNPISGHNTLYWYLQNLGQGPELLIRYENEEAVDDSQLPKDRFSAERLKGVDSTLKIQPAELGDSAVYLCASSGRGATGELFFGEGSRLTVL.

CDR3 region: CASSEQGNTEAFF. As DNA, the CDR3 is TGTGCCAGCAGCGAACAGGGGAACACTGAAGCTTTCTTT. The chain is built from TRBV7-9 and TRBJ1-1, with D tentatively TRBD1 (6 bases). The CDR3 contains 13 residues. V was trimmed by 5 bases and J by 1 base, leaving 8 bases between them. The V gene's germline CDR1 is SEHNR and CDR2 FQNEAQ (reference sequence).

This clone was found a few times. This chain uses TRBV24-1 with TRBJ1-5; maybe TRBD1 (5 bases). Per the germline V gene, CDR1 is KGHDR and CDR2 is SFDVKD. The CDR3 length is 16 residues. Trimming cost V 5 bases and J 6 bases, with 19 bases left between them. The CDR3 spells CATSAAQGPHGQPQHF. DNA for the CDR3: TGTGCCACCAGTGCCGCCCAGGGCCCTCACGGTCAGCCCCAGCATTTT.

This clone was recorded a few times. The rearrangement joins TRBV28 to TRBJ2-7; 9 bases line up with TRBD1. The V gene's germline CDR1 is MDHEN and CDR2 SYDVKM. V dropped 4 bases and J dropped 5; count of bases not matched to a gene: 9. The CDR3 has 15 residues. CDR3 amino acids: CASSYNRGPPNEQYF. The CDR3 DNA sequence: TGTGCCAGCAGTTACAACAGGGGGCCCCCCAACGAGCAGTACTTC.

The gene calls are TRBV30 and TRBJ2-5; no definite D call. The ends were cut back, 2 bases at V and 3 bases at J, with 16 bases in the middle. Germline V gives CDR1 GTSNPN, CDR2 SVGIG (reference sequence). The CDR3 has 15 amino acids. DNA of the CDR3: TGTGCCTGGAGTTCCCATCGCGGCATCAAAGAGACCCAGTACTTC. The encoded protein is CAWSSHRGIKETQYF.

The gene calls are TRBV2 and TRBJ2-7; a possible D gene is TRBD2 (5 bases). Germline V CDR1 and CDR2: SNHLY, FYNNEI. The CDR3 runs to 16 residues. Trimming took 5 bases from V and 3 from J, leaving 20 bases between them. The CDR3 reads CASSFVSVELLYEQYF. CDR3 coding DNA: TGTGCCAGCAGTTTTGTTAGCGTGGAGCTCCTCTACGAGCAGTACTTC. Full variable domain (outside the CDR3, taken from reference TRBV2 and TRBJ2-7): EPEVTQTPSHQVTQMGQEVILRCVPISNHLYFYWYRQILGQKVEFLVSFYNNEISEKSEIFDDQFSVERPDGSNFTLKIRSTKLEDSAMYFCASSFVSVELLYEQYFGPGTRLTVT.

V and J are TRBV24-1 and TRBJ1-1, with a tentative D call TRBD1 (5 bases). Looked up from germline, CDR1 is KGHDR and CDR2 is SFDVKD. With 4 bases removed from V and 11 bases from J, the gap between germline ends came to 19 bases. The CDR3 contains 14 residues. CDR3 nucleotides: TGTGCCACCAGTGAAAGGGGTCAGGGTGTAGGGGCTTTCTTT. It specifies CATSERGQGVGAFF.

The chain employs TRBV19 and TRBJ2-6, with TRBD2 identical over 10 bases. Germline V gene sequence: CDR1 LNHDA, CDR2 SQIVND (reference sequence). V shed 3 bases and J 0 bases; nucleotides not matched to a gene: 11. CDR3 length equals 20 residues. The CDR3 region is CASSIGPGLAPISGANVLTF. As DNA, the CDR3 is TGTGCCAGTAGTATCGGTCCGGGACTAGCGCCCATCTCTGGGGCCAACGTCCTGACTTTC.

This clone turned up a few times. The V and J genes are TRBV10-3 and TRBJ2-4; D possibly corresponds to TRBD2 (7 bases). This CDR3 spans 14 amino acids. Trimming took off 4 bases at V and 9 bases at J, with 16 bases between the two ends. Germline CDR1 reads ENHRY; CDR2 reads SYGVKD. CDR3 region: CAISVYGGQGIQYF. Here the CDR3 DNA reads TGTGCCATCAGTGTCTACGGGGGGCAGGGCATTCAGTACTTC.

This clone was counted a few times. V is TRBV27 and J is TRBJ2-2; 7 bases line up with TRBD1. V was clipped by 5 bases and J by 6 bases; unmatched bases: 9. Germline values: CDR1 MNHEY, CDR2 SMNVEV (reference sequence). The CDR3 covers 15 residues. CDR3 sequence (DNA): TGTGCCAGCAGTCCCCGACAGGGTATGGCCGGGGAGCTGTTTTTT. It codes for CASSPRQGMAGELFF.

This chain connects TRBV28 to TRBJ1-2; TRBD1 might be the D (6 bases). Germline V gene lookup returns CDR1 MDHEN and CDR2 SYDVKM. The CDR3 covers 14 residues. Trimming left V 3 bases short and J 8 bases short, with 16 bases between. CDR3 nucleotides: TGTGCCAGCAGTTTGACAGGTATTATTGGCGGCTACACCTTC. It yields the protein CASSLTGIIGGYTF.

The J gene is TRBJ2-5, the V gene TRBV11-2, with 11 bases fitting TRBD2. Germline V gene data show CDR1 as SGHAT and CDR2 as FQNNGV. The CDR3 runs to 18 residues. V gave up 4 bases and J gave up 5 bases; unmatched junction bases: 15. CDR3 in amino acids: CASSSYRGTSGQGETQYF. The CDR3 DNA is TGTGCCAGCAGCTCCTACAGGGGGACTAGCGGCCAGGGGGAGACCCAGTACTTC.

The chain joins TRBV28 to TRBJ1-5; D gene ambiguous. Per germline, CDR1 MDHEN and CDR2 SYDVKM. V was clipped by 8 bases and J by 6 bases, with 11 bases between them. The CDR3 has 12 amino acids. The CDR3 is CASSSALQPQHF. The CDR3 DNA sequence: TGTGCCAGCTCATCCGCACTTCAGCCCCAGCATTTT.

The chain uses TRBV28 and TRBJ2-1, with D unresolved. The CDR3 has 15 amino acids. V was trimmed by 3 bases and J by 7 bases, leaving 16 bases between them. Germline loops: CDR1 MDHEN, CDR2 SYDVKM. The CDR3 DNA is TGTGCCAGCAGTTTCCAGACGACTTACCAAAATGAGCAGTTCTTC. Translating it yields CASSFQTTYQNEQFF.

This rearrangement joins TRBV6-6 to TRBJ1-3, with 9 bases identical to TRBD1. The CDR3 has 19 amino acids. J gave up 1 base and V 5 bases, and 15 bases lay outside the gene matches. Germline V gene data show CDR1 as MNHNY and CDR2 as SVGAGI (reference sequence). CDR3: CASSPLGTGTGISGNTIYF. The DNA of the CDR3 is TGTGCCAGCAGTCCGTTGGGTACCGGGACAGGGATTTCTGGAAACACCATATATTTT.

The rearrangement uses TRBV7-8 and TRBJ2-5; perhaps TRBD2 as D (5 bases). The V end lost 5 bases, the J end lost 2 bases, and 12 bases lay between the germline ends. Germline CDR1 reads SGHVS; CDR2 reads FQNEAQ. The CDR3 sequence is 14 residues long. CDR3 region: CASSPRWTQETQYF. The CDR3 nucleotides are TGTGCCAGCAGCCCCCGTTGGACTCAAGAGACCCAGTACTTC.

V gene TRBV5-1 combines with J gene TRBJ2-1; 8 nucleotides align to TRBD2. J gave up 5 bases and V 3 bases, and 10 bases lay outside the gene matches. This CDR3 comprises 16 residues. Germline V gene lookup returns CDR1 SGHRS and CDR2 YFSETQ. The CDR3: CASSSTSGRGNNEQFF. CDR3 nucleotide sequence: TGCGCCAGCAGCTCTACTAGCGGAAGGGGCAACAATGAGCAGTTCTTC.